Listed below are T cell receptor beta chains from one sample, sequenced in a study of T cell responses to AZD1222 COVID-19 vaccine. Sequencing used immunoSEQ multiplex PCR; TCRdb keeps in-frame clones, though not all of them. The profile shows more than 95,000 clones, about 91% of them singletons. This material consisted of peripheral blood, taken on day 0 of AZD1222 vaccination. These TCRs come from an adult in good health. The CDR3 runs from the conserved cysteine through the conserved F or W. Each record gives: clone size, J gene, D gene, V gene, CDR3 DNA, CDR3 protein. A D gene is named only where the DNA matches it firmly. Clone sizes are given selectively: once, few, many, or a class where the clone is expanded.

clone_size: NA
j_call: TRBJ2-3
d_call: NA
v_call: TRBV5-1
cdr3_nt: TGCGCCAGCAGCTTAGGGGTGAGCACAGATACGCAGTATTTT
cdr3_aa: CASSLGVSTDTQYF

clone_size: NA
j_call: TRBJ2-2
d_call: NA
v_call: TRBV7-3
cdr3_nt: TGTGCCAGCAGCTCCGGGTCACCGGGGGGGGAGCTGTTTTTT
cdr3_aa: CASSSGSPGGELFF

clone_size: NA
j_call: TRBJ2-1
d_call: NA
v_call: TRBV12-3/TRBV12-4
cdr3_nt: TGTGCCAGCAGTTGGTCATTGGATGAGCAGTTCTTC
cdr3_aa: CASSWSLDEQFF

clone_size: NA
j_call: TRBJ2-3
d_call: TRBD2
v_call: TRBV18
cdr3_nt: TGTGCCAGCTCACCACCTAGCGGGGGCCCAGATACGCAGTATTTT
cdr3_aa: CASSPPSGGPDTQYF

clone_size: NA
j_call: TRBJ1-2
d_call: NA
v_call: TRBV11-2
cdr3_nt: TGTGCCAGCAGCTTACGCCAGATTAACTATGGCTACACCTTC
cdr3_aa: CASSLRQINYGYTF

clone_size: NA
j_call: TRBJ1-5
d_call: TRBD1
v_call: TRBV27
cdr3_nt: TGTGCCAGCAGTTTCGCGGACAGGTCAAATCAGCCCCAGCATTTT
cdr3_aa: CASSFADRSNQPQHF

clone_size: NA
j_call: TRBJ1-2
d_call: NA
v_call: TRBV9
cdr3_nt: TGTGCCAGCAGCCCTCAACGAAGCCACGGCTACACCTTC
cdr3_aa: CASSPQRSHGYTF

clone_size: NA
j_call: TRBJ2-5
d_call: NA
v_call: TRBV9
cdr3_nt: TGTGCCAGCAGCGTACTTTCAGGGCGGGAGACCCAGTACTTC
cdr3_aa: CASSVLSGRETQYF

clone_size: once
j_call: TRBJ1-5
d_call: NA
v_call: TRBV3-1/TRBV3-2
cdr3_nt: TGTGCCAGCAGCCAATCCGGGACACCTAAGCGGCCCCAGCATTTT
cdr3_aa: CASSQSGTPKRPQHF

clone_size: NA
j_call: TRBJ2-1
d_call: NA
v_call: TRBV11-2
cdr3_nt: TGTGCCAGCACAGAGCAGAATGAGCAGTTCTTC
cdr3_aa: CASTEQNEQFF

clone_size: few
j_call: TRBJ2-1
d_call: NA
v_call: TRBV6-4
cdr3_nt: TGTGCCAGCAGGGACAGAGACAATGAGCAGTTCTTC
cdr3_aa: CASRDRDNEQFF

clone_size: NA
j_call: TRBJ1-4
d_call: NA
v_call: TRBV6-4
cdr3_nt: TGTGCCAGAGATAAAAGGACATCAGGCGAAAAACTGTTTTTT
cdr3_aa: CARDKRTSGEKLFF

clone_size: once
j_call: TRBJ1-1
d_call: NA
v_call: TRBV14
cdr3_nt: TGTGCCAGCAGCCAAGAAGTTCCGGGAAGCGGAGCTTTCTTT
cdr3_aa: CASSQEVPGSGAFF

clone_size: NA
j_call: TRBJ2-3
d_call: NA
v_call: TRBV2
cdr3_nt: TGTGCCAGCAAGGCAGGGCCGACAGATACGCAGTATTTT
cdr3_aa: CASKAGPTDTQYF

clone_size: NA
j_call: TRBJ2-1
d_call: TRBD1
v_call: TRBV5-6
cdr3_nt: TGTGCCAGCAGCATCGGGACAGGGCCCTACAATGAGCAGTTCTTC
cdr3_aa: CASSIGTGPYNEQFF

clone_size: NA
j_call: TRBJ2-3
d_call: TRBD1
v_call: TRBV14
cdr3_nt: TGTGCCAGCAGCCACTTAGGACAGGGGCTAGATACGCAGTATTTT
cdr3_aa: CASSHLGQGLDTQYF

clone_size: NA
j_call: TRBJ2-2
d_call: NA
v_call: TRBV7-3
cdr3_nt: TGTGCCAGCAGCTTAATCACCGGGGAGCTGTTTTTT
cdr3_aa: CASSLITGELFF

clone_size: NA
j_call: TRBJ2-1
d_call: NA
v_call: TRBV3-1/TRBV3-2
cdr3_nt: TGTGCCAGCAGCCACCTAACTAGTGGGGGGGCCCCGAGGTACAATGAGCAGTTCTTC
cdr3_aa: CASSHLTSGGAPRYNEQFF

clone_size: NA
j_call: TRBJ2-1
d_call: NA
v_call: TRBV19
cdr3_nt: TGTGCCAGTAGTATGCTCAACTCCTACAATGAGCAGTTCTTC
cdr3_aa: CASSMLNSYNEQFF

clone_size: NA
j_call: TRBJ2-7
d_call: NA
v_call: TRBV5-1
cdr3_nt: TGCGCCAGCAGCCCCAACAGGGCCGAGCAGTACTTC
cdr3_aa: CASSPNRAEQYF

clone_size: few
j_call: TRBJ2-1
d_call: TRBD2
v_call: TRBV5-1
cdr3_nt: TGCGCCAGCAGCTCAAGCGGGGGAGACCTTAATGAGCAGTTCTTC
cdr3_aa: CASSSSGGDLNEQFF

clone_size: NA
j_call: TRBJ2-7
d_call: TRBD2
v_call: TRBV7-9
cdr3_nt: TGTGCCAGCAGCTTGGGACTAGCGGGGGGGCTTTACGAGCAGTACTTC
cdr3_aa: CASSLGLAGGLYEQYF

clone_size: once
j_call: TRBJ1-2
d_call: NA
v_call: TRBV30
cdr3_nt: TGTGCCTGGAGTGCCATGATGAGGAGGGCCGAATACGGCTACACCTTC
cdr3_aa: CAWSAMMRRAEYGYTF

clone_size: NA
j_call: TRBJ2-5
d_call: NA
v_call: TRBV12-3/TRBV12-4
cdr3_nt: TGTGCCAGCAGGCTGACGGGCAGAGAGACCCAGTACTTC
cdr3_aa: CASRLTGRETQYF

clone_size: NA
j_call: TRBJ2-7
d_call: NA
v_call: TRBV12-3/TRBV12-4
cdr3_nt: TGTGCCAGCGCCAGGGGTAACTACGAGCAGTACTTC
cdr3_aa: CASARGNYEQYF

clone_size: once
j_call: TRBJ2-1
d_call: NA
v_call: TRBV19
cdr3_nt: TGTGCCAGTAGTATTGGACGTTTGACCTACAATGAGCAGTTCTTC
cdr3_aa: CASSIGRLTYNEQFF

clone_size: few
j_call: TRBJ1-2
d_call: NA
v_call: TRBV28
cdr3_nt: TGTGCCAGCAGACTAGCGGACACGCTCCTCACCTTC
cdr3_aa: CASRLADTLLTF

clone_size: once
j_call: TRBJ2-2
d_call: NA
v_call: TRBV5-1
cdr3_nt: TGCGCCAGCAGCTTGGACGGATCCCTGAACACCGGGGAGCTGTTTTTT
cdr3_aa: CASSLDGSLNTGELFF

clone_size: NA
j_call: TRBJ2-6
d_call: TRBD2
v_call: TRBV12-5
cdr3_nt: TGTGCTAGTGGTCCAAAGAGCGGGGGTGACTACTCTGGGGCCAACGTCCTGACTTTC
cdr3_aa: CASGPKSGGDYSGANVLTF

clone_size: once
j_call: TRBJ1-5
d_call: TRBD1
v_call: TRBV9
cdr3_nt: TGTGCCAGCAGCGTACAGGGGGACCAGCCCCAGCATTTT
cdr3_aa: CASSVQGDQPQHF

clone_size: NA
j_call: TRBJ1-5
d_call: TRBD1
v_call: TRBV6-1
cdr3_nt: TGTGCCAGCAGTGCAACGGGACAGGGGTGGGGCAATCAGCCCCAGCATTTT
cdr3_aa: CASSATGQGWGNQPQHF

clone_size: NA
j_call: TRBJ1-5
d_call: NA
v_call: TRBV12-3/TRBV12-4
cdr3_nt: TGTGCCAGCAGTTTACAGGGAGGTCAGCCCCAGCATTTT
cdr3_aa: CASSLQGGQPQHF

clone_size: NA
j_call: TRBJ1-2
d_call: NA
v_call: TRBV13
cdr3_nt: TGTGCCAGCAGCCCACCTGAAGGCGGCTACACCTTC
cdr3_aa: CASSPPEGGYTF

clone_size: NA
j_call: TRBJ2-1
d_call: TRBD2
v_call: TRBV19
cdr3_nt: TGTGCCAGTAGTATATCTAGCGGGGGAGGCAATGAGCAGTTCTTC
cdr3_aa: CASSISSGGGNEQFF

clone_size: NA
j_call: TRBJ2-7
d_call: NA
v_call: TRBV19
cdr3_nt: TGTGCCAGTAGTATTGGTCCCGCATTCGTCGAGCAGTACTTC
cdr3_aa: CASSIGPAFVEQYF

clone_size: NA
j_call: TRBJ2-1
d_call: TRBD2
v_call: TRBV27
cdr3_nt: TGTGCCAGCAGTTTGGGTAGCGGGGGGGGTTACAATGAGCAGTTCTTC
cdr3_aa: CASSLGSGGGYNEQFF

clone_size: NA
j_call: TRBJ1-2
d_call: NA
v_call: TRBV19
cdr3_nt: TGTGCCAGTAGTGCTTCAGGGGCGTACTATGGCTACACCTTC
cdr3_aa: CASSASGAYYGYTF

clone_size: NA
j_call: TRBJ2-2
d_call: NA
v_call: TRBV7-7
cdr3_nt: TGTGCCAGCAGCCCACGGGGCAACGGCGAGGAGCTGTTTTTT
cdr3_aa: CASSPRGNGEELFF

clone_size: NA
j_call: TRBJ1-5
d_call: TRBD1
v_call: TRBV6-5
cdr3_nt: TGTGCCGGACAGGGGGTTGATCAGCCCCAGCATTTT
cdr3_aa: CAGQGVDQPQHF

clone_size: NA
j_call: TRBJ2-3
d_call: NA
v_call: TRBV7-9
cdr3_nt: TGTGCCAGCAGCTTTTTTGGGGGGGCCGTGGCAGATACGCAGTATTTT
cdr3_aa: CASSFFGGAVADTQYF